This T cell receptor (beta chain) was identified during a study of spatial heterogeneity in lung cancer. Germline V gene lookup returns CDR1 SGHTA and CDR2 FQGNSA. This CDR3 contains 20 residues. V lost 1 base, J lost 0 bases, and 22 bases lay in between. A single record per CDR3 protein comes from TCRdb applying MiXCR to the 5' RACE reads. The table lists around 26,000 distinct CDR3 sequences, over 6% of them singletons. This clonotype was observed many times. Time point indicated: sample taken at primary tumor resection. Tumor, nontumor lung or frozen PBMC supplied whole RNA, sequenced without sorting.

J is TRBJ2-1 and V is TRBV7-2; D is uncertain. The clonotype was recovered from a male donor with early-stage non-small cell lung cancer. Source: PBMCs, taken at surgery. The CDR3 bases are TGTGCCAGCAGCTTAGGGCTTATGGTAGCTAGAAAGAGCTCCTACAATGAGCAGTTCTTC. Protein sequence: CASSLGLMVARKSSYNEQFF.